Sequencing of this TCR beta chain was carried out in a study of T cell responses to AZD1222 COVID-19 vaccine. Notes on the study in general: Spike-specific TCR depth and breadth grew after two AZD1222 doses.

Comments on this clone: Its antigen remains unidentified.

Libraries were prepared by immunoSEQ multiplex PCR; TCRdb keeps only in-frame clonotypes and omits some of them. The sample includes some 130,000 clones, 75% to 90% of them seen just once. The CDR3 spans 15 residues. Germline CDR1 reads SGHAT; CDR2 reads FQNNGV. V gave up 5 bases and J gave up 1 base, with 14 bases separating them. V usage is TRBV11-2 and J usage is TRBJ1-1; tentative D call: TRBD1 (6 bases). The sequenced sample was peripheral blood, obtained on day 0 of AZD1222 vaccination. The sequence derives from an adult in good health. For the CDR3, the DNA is TGTGCCAGCAGCCCACGGGGCAGGGGGAACACTGAAGCTTTCTTT. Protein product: CASSPRGRGNTEAFF.